Here is one T cell receptor beta chain with its context. The CDR3 sequence is 18 residues long. CDR1 and CDR2 (germline): MNHEY, SVGEGT. Germline trimming cut 6 bases from V and 7 bases from J; bases unmatched to any gene: 13. The authors' processing: Cell counts per sample came from amplifying reference gene primers. Assay: immunoSEQ multiplex PCR; the TCRdb copy retains only in-frame clones and omits some. Clone size and the V and J calls come from that table; the DNA yielded D and trimming. The table has 150,000 to 200,000 clones, approximately 93% seen once. This record belongs to a study of blood T cell repertoires in COVID-19. Study summary: T cells, B-cell-depleted T cells, or PBMCs supplied cDNA or gDNA.

Enrolment of Seattle patients took place during active infection, and they were followed longitudinally. The chain is built from TRBV6-2 or TRBV6-3 and TRBJ2-3, with 16 bases that match TRBD2. The sequence derives from a woman in her sixties with COVID-19, enrolled during active disease. Sequenced input: peripheral blood. CDR3 DNA: TGTGCCAGCAGCCCTACGGGACTAGCGGGGGGGGCAGTCTATACGCAGTATTTT. Its translation: CASSPTGLAGGAVYTQYF.